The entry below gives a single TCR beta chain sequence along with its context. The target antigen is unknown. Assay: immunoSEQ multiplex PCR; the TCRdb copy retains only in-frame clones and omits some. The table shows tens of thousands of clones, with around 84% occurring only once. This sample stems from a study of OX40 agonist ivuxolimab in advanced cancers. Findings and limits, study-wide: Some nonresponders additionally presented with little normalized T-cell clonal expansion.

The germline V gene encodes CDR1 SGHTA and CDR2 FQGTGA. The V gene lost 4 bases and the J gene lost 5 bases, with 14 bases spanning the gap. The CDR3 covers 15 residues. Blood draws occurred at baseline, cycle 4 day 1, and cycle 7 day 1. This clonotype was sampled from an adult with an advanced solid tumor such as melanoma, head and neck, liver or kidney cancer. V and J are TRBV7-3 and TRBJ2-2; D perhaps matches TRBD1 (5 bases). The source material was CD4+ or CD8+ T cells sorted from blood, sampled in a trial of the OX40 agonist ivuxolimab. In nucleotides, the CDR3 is TGTGCCAGCAGCTATTACTCAAGGGGTACCGGGGAGCTGTTTTTT. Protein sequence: CASSYYSRGTGELFF.